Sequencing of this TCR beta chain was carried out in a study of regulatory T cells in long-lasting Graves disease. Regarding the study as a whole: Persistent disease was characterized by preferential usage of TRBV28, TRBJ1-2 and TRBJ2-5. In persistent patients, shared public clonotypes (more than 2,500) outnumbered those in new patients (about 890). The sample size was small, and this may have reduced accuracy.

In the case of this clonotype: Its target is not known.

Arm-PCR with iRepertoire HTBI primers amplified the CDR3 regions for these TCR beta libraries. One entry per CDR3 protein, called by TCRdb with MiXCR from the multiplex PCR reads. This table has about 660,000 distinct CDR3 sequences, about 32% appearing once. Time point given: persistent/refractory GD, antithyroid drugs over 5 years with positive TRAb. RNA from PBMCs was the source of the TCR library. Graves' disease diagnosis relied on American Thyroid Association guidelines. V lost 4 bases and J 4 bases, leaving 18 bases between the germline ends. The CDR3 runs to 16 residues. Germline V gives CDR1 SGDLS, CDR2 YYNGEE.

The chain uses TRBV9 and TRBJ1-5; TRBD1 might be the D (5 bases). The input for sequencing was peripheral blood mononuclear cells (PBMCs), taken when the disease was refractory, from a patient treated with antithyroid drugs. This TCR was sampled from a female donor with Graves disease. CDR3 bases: TGTGCCAGCAGCTCCCCCGGGGCCGGCGGGAATCAGCCCCAGCATTTT. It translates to CASSSPGAGGNQPQHF.